The clone carrying this T cell receptor (beta chain) appeared a few times. Per the study methods: Amplification from reference gene primers served as the basis for estimated nucleated cell counts. TCRdb's table, derived via immunoSEQ multiplex PCR, lists solely in-frame clones and lacks some. The DNA gave D and trimming, while V, J and clone size come from that table. Here the sample spans 150,000 to 200,000 clones, 65% to 90% being singletons. The record originates from a study of blood T cell repertoires in COVID-19. Across the study: The samples span acute and convalescent COVID-19 from the United States, Italy and Spain. T cells, B-cell-depleted T cells, or PBMCs provided the cDNA or gDNA that served as material.

This CDR3 contains 18 residues. Germline V gene lookup returns CDR1 SEHNR and CDR2 FQNEAQ (reference sequence). V lost 1 base and J 8 bases, leaving 24 bases between the germline ends. The sequence came from a man in his fifties with active or convalescent COVID-19. Specimen: peripheral blood. The V call is TRBV7-9, the J call TRBJ2-1; no clear D. CDR3 DNA: TGTGCCAGCAGCTTAGTTTCGGCCCTAGAATCGACGTCTCATGAGCAGTTCTTC. Translated, it gives CASSLVSALESTSHEQFF.